The rows below give T cell receptor beta chains drawn from one sample of a study of cytomegalovirus exposure and HLA in healthy donors. Sequencing used immunoSEQ multiplex PCR; TCRdb keeps in-frame clones, though not all of them. The sample lists 200,000 to 250,000 clones, more than 65% seen once, with roughly 0.6% in the top ten. Sequencing input: PBMCs. The receptors were sampled from a man between 18 and 35 years old in good health and CMV-seronegative. The CDR3 runs from the conserved cysteine through the conserved F or W. The D gene is left open where the match is weak. Part of the rows lack a size; the others show once, few, many or a class for expanded clones.

V	D	J	size	DNA	CDR3
TRBV6-4	-	TRBJ2-2	once	TGTGCCAGCAGTGATATGAACACCGGGGAGCTGTTTTTT	CASSDMNTGELFF
TRBV28	TRBD2	TRBJ2-7	-	TGTGCCAGCACGGAAAGCGGGAGGGCCCCACGGGACGAGCAGTACTTC	CASTESGRAPRDEQYF
TRBV9	TRBD1	TRBJ1-2	-	TGTGCCAGCAGCGCCAGACAGGGGCGGATGAGGTACTATGGCTACACCTTC	CASSARQGRMRYYGYTF
TRBV6-1	-	TRBJ2-1	few	TGTGCCAGCAGTGAACGTTACTTTAGCTCCTACAATGAGCAGTTCTTC	CASSERYFSSYNEQFF
TRBV2	-	TRBJ1-3	-	TGTGCCAGACGGGGGGGAAACACCATATATTTT	CARRGGNTIYF
TRBV30	TRBD1	TRBJ1-5	-	TGTGCCTGGCGTGAACCCCGGGACAGGAGTTATAGCAATCAGCCCCAGCATTTT	CAWREPRDRSYSNQPQHF
TRBV28	-	TRBJ2-5	-	TGTGCCAGCAGTTTCGGGGGACAGCGGGACTTC	CASSFGGQRDF
TRBV19	TRBD1	TRBJ2-1	-	TGTGCCAGTAAAGGGACAGGGATTTACAATGAGCAGTTCTTC	CASKGTGIYNEQFF
TRBV11-2	-	TRBJ2-2	-	TGTGCCAGCAGCTTAGGGAGAGACACCGGGGAGCTGTTTTTT	CASSLGRDTGELFF
TRBV6-1	TRBD1	TRBJ1-1	-	TGTGCCAGCAGGGGGACAGCAGAAGCTTTCTTT	CASRGTAEAFF
TRBV25-1	-	TRBJ2-5	-	TGTGCCAGCAGTCTCGGGACATCCCAAGAGACCCAGTACTTC	CASSLGTSQETQYF